The entry that follows covers one T cell receptor (beta chain) sequence. This entry is derived from a study of shared clonotypes between healthy human individuals. Libraries were prepared by immunoSEQ multiplex PCR; TCRdb keeps only in-frame clonotypes and omits some of them. The table includes roughly 1,100,000 clones, under 80% detected once. The CDR3 is 13 amino acids. V was trimmed by 3 bases and J by 4 bases, leaving 7 bases between them. The V gene's germline CDR1 is LNHDA and CDR2 SQIVND (reference sequence). This receptor was taken from a man aged 18 to 29 in good health. This chain joins TRBV19 and TRBJ1-3; D is uncertain. The sequenced sample was memory CD4+ T cells sorted from blood. Subset given: CD45RA-negative fraction. CDR3 residues: CASSMAEGNTIYF. CDR3 in DNA: TGTGCCAGTAGTATGGCCGAGGGAAACACCATATATTTT.